The 25 T cell receptor beta chains listed next were all sequenced from one sample in a study of kidney transplant recipient with SARS-CoV-2 infection (dated by TCRdb to the early 2020s). The sample's time point label, in plain terms: pre-pandemic baseline sample and day 111 after first positive SARS-CoV-2 test. Sequencing instrument: Illumina MiSeq. TCRdb reprocessing: public reads trimmed at Q25 with fastp, clones called with MiXCR, in-frame beta chains kept. Each record represents a unique CDR3 protein, reported with the most common genes and DNA among its rows. This sample holds some 220,000 distinct CDR3 sequences; around 30% were observed only once. The ten largest make up more than 6.5% of the sample. Sequencing used a blood sample, obtained at baseline and around day 110 from a kidney transplant recipient. The source is a male patient between 25 and 39 years old who had COVID-19 and was a kidney transplant recipient. Some T cells may derive from the graft donor when a transplant has been performed.

With respect to this clonotype: This may be a read error: a much more frequent sequence differs by one nucleotide. The chain combines TRBV6-6 with TRBJ1-2; unclear D gene. V lost 4 bases to trimming and J lost 4 bases, with 22 bases between them. Germline CDR1 reads MNHNY; CDR2 reads SVGAGI (reference sequence). This CDR3 is 17 amino acids long. Here the CDR3 reads CASSFRIGGRKAYGYTF. The DNA for the CDR3 is TGTGCCAGCAGTTTTAGGATAGGTGGGAGAAAGGCCTATGGCTACACCTTC.

The sample holds many counts of this clonotype. DNA for the CDR3: TGTGCCAGCAGTTACTCGAGGGGCCGCGGTGGCTACACCTTC. This sequence encodes CASSYSRGRGGYTF. The J gene is TRBJ1-2, the V gene TRBV6-5; D is perhaps TRBD1 (5 bases). V was clipped by 0 bases and J by 7 bases, with 12 bases between them. CDR1 is MNHEY, CDR2 SVGAGI, per germline. The CDR3 sequence is 14 residues long.

This clonotype was counted ten times or more. The chain combines TRBV5-1 with TRBJ2-3; tentatively, D is TRBD2 (6 bases). The germline gives CDR1 SGHRS, CDR2 YFSETQ. The V end lost 4 bases, the J end lost 0 bases, and 18 bases lay between the germline ends. The CDR3 runs 17 residues. CDR3 nucleotide sequence: TGCGCCAGCAGCGCCCAACCTACTAGCACGAGCACAGATACGCAGTATTTT. Its translation: CASSAQPTSTSTDTQYF.

This clonotype was observed at least ten times. The chain combines TRBV28 with TRBJ2-7, with D maybe TRBD1 (6 bases). Trimming took 4 bases from V and 2 from J, leaving 18 bases between them. Per germline, CDR1 MDHEN and CDR2 SYDVKM. The CDR3 totals 16 residues. CDR3 nucleotides: TGTGCCAGCAGTTCACCCAACAGGGAACCGACCTACGAGCAGTACTTC. Its protein product is CASSSPNREPTYEQYF.

This clonotype appeared many times. V usage is TRBV11-2 and J usage is TRBJ1-2, with D possibly matching TRBD1 (5 bases). The germline V gene has CDR1 SGHAT and CDR2 FQNNGV. The V end was cut by 5 bases, the J end by 1 base, with 17 bases between. The CDR3 covers 16 residues. This chain's CDR3 is CASSPLLGAYNYGYTF. The CDR3 DNA follows: TGTGCCAGCAGCCCCCTGTTAGGGGCCTATAACTATGGCTACACCTTC.

This clonotype has at least ten counts. This chain links TRBV10-3 with TRBJ2-1; D is undetermined. V lost 9 bases and J lost 6, with 3 bases in between. CDR3 length equals 9 residues. Per germline, CDR1 ENHRY and CDR2 SYGVKD. CDR3 sequence reads: CAIGNEQFF. CDR3 nucleotide sequence: TGTGCCATTGGCAATGAGCAGTTCTTC.

Points on this clonotype: This may come from a read error, since a much larger clone is one base off. The J gene is TRBJ2-7, the V gene TRBV3-1; D not resolved. The assigned J gene may be wrong: the sequence end matches TRBJ2-5 better. The CDR3 is made up of 17 amino acids. CDR1 is LGHDT and CDR2 is YNNKEL in the germline V gene (reference sequence). CDR3 in amino acids: CASGSNLPISFSETQYF. The CDR3 nucleotides are TGTGCCAGCGGCTCGAATCTTCCCATTTCTTTCTCTGAGACCCAGTACTTC.

In this sample, this clonotype turned up many times. This sequence joins TRBV24-1 and TRBJ2-5; no definite D call. CDR3 length equals 15 residues. The ends were cut back, 4 bases at V and 0 bases at J, with 11 bases in the middle. From germline, CDR1 is KGHDR and CDR2 SFDVKD. Here the CDR3 DNA reads TGTGCCACCAGTGACGCTGGACCGAACCAAGAGACCCAGTACTTC. Residues: CATSDAGPNQETQYF.

Remarks on this clonotype: A much larger clone differs by one base, so this may be a read error. CDR3 residues: CASSLQNSFRKIYGYTF. The CDR3 DNA reads TGTGCCAGCAGTTTGCAAAACAGCTTCCGAAAGATCTATGGCTACACCTTC. This sequence joins TRBV12-3 or TRBV12-4 and TRBJ1-2; no firm D call. The length of the CDR3 is 17 residues. The ends were cut back, 3 bases at V and 4 bases at J, with 21 bases in the middle.

About this clonotype: Given a much more abundant clone one base away, this may be a read error. The J gene is TRBJ2-7, the V gene TRBV9; D assignment may be TRBD1 or TRBD2 (7 bases each). The CDR3 spans 16 residues. The V gene lost 4 bases and the J gene lost 0 bases, with 17 bases spanning the gap. Germline loops: CDR1 SGDLS, CDR2 YYNGEE. CDR3 DNA: TGTGCCAGCAGCCCACCGACAGGGAGGGACTCCTACGAGCAGTACTTC. It translates to CASSPPTGRDSYEQYF.

There are a few counts of this clonotype. This chain uses TRBV20-1 with TRBJ1-4, with D possibly TRBD1 on 5 matching bases. Germline lookup yields CDR1 DFQATT and CDR2 SNEGSKA (reference sequence). With 2 bases removed from V and 4 bases from J, the gap between germline ends came to 14 bases. CDR3 length: 15 amino acids. The CDR3 loop reads CSARPPFGGNEKLFF. The CDR3 region has the DNA TGCAGTGCTAGACCCCCTTTTGGGGGTAATGAAAAACTGTTTTTT.

This clonotype was recorded at least ten times. V gene TRBV20-1 combines with J gene TRBJ2-7; a weak D match, TRBD1 (6 bases). Germline V lookup: CDR1 DFQATT, CDR2 SNEGSKA (reference sequence). The CDR3 spans 14 residues. Trimming removed 5 bases at V and 3 bases at J, with 17 bases between. The CDR3 nucleotides read TGCAGTGCTCGGAAACCTACAGGGAACTACGAGCAGTACTTC. Translation: CSARKPTGNYEQYF.

This clonotype showed up many times. The gene calls are TRBV20-1 and TRBJ1-6; D perhaps matches TRBD1 (5 bases). Germline V gene lookup returns CDR1 DFQATT and CDR2 SNEGSKA (reference sequence). V lost 6 bases and J lost 3, with 18 bases in between. This CDR3 has 16 amino acids. The CDR3 reads CSARLGGRDYNSPLHF. The CDR3 DNA is TGCAGTGCAAGATTAGGTGGCAGGGACTATAATTCACCCCTCCACTTT.

A note on this clonotype: One base away lies a much larger clone, so this may be a sequencing read error. This chain connects TRBV9 to TRBJ1-2; D is unclear. The germline gives CDR1 SGDLS, CDR2 YYNGEE. CDR3 length: 16 amino acids. The CDR3 coding sequence is TGTGCCAGCGTAGTTGGGTACTCAAGAAAGACCTATGGCCACACCTTC. The encoded protein is CASVVGYSRKTYGHTF.

The CDR3 DNA follows: TGTGCCACCAGTGAATGGGGATGGACTGAAGCTTTCTTT. Encoded protein: CATSEWGWTEAFF. The J gene is TRBJ1-1, the V gene TRBV24-1; D is undetermined. CDR1 is KGHDR, CDR2 SFDVKD, per germline. The CDR3 length is 13 residues. With 4 bases removed from V and 5 bases from J, the gap between germline ends came to 10 bases.

In this sample, this clonotype turned up many times. This chain connects TRBV19 to TRBJ1-2; D unclear. V lost 5 bases, J lost 4 bases, and 23 bases lay in between. CDR3 size: 17 residues. Germline assignment: CDR1 LNHDA and CDR2 SQIVND (reference sequence). The CDR3 loop is CASSGELTNRKTYGYTF. The CDR3 region has the DNA TGTGCCAGTAGTGGTGAGTTGACAAATCGAAAGACCTATGGCTACACCTTC.

This rearrangement joins TRBV3-1 to TRBJ2-5, with D unclear. Trimming left V 5 bases short and J 5 bases short, with 24 bases between. Germline values: CDR1 LGHDT, CDR2 YNNKEL (reference sequence). This CDR3 is built from 17 residues. CDR3 protein: CASSTYRPISFSETQYF. The CDR3 nucleotides read TGTGCCAGCAGCACGTACCGTCCCATTTCTTTCTCTGAGACCCAGTACTTC.

Of note for this clonotype: Since a much larger clone is just one base distant, this may be a read error. This chain uses TRBV5-4 with TRBJ2-7; D may be TRBD1 (6 bases). The CDR3 has 14 amino acids. Looked up from germline, CDR1 is SGHNT and CDR2 is YYREEE (reference sequence). Written as DNA, the CDR3 is TGTGCCAACAGCTTATGGGGGCCATCCTACGAGCAGTACTTC. Translating it yields CANSLWGPSYEQYF. Filled out from reference TRBV5-4 and TRBJ2-7, the complete variable domain reads ETGVTQSPTHLIKTRGQQVTLRCSSQSGHNTVSWYQQALGQGPQFIFQYYREEENGRGNFPPRFSGLQFPNYSSELNVNALELDDSALYLCANSLWGPSYEQYFGPGTRLTVT.

This clonotype was recorded at least ten times. The chain couples TRBV20-1 to TRBJ2-2; 9 bases map to TRBD2. This CDR3 has 16 amino acids. CDR1 is DFQATT, CDR2 SNEGSKA, per germline (reference sequence). Germline trimming cut 0 bases from V and 5 bases from J; bases unmatched to any gene: 7. CDR3 in DNA: TGCAGTGCTAGAGATTTGGGCGGGAGGGCGACCGGGGAGCTGTTTTTT. Translated: CSARDLGGRATGELFF.

This clonotype appeared a few times. This chain links TRBV10-1 with TRBJ1-2; TRBD1 is a possible D gene (5 bases). V lost 5 bases and J 4 bases, leaving 23 bases between the germline ends. Germline V gives CDR1 WNHNN, CDR2 SYGVQD (reference sequence). The length of the CDR3 is 17 residues. CDR3 in amino acids: CASSRDLRSRKTYGYTF. DNA for the CDR3: TGCGCCAGCAGTAGGGACTTAAGATCGCGAAAGACCTATGGCTACACCTTC.

V gene TRBV3-1 combines with J gene TRBJ1-1; D remains unclear. Germline loops: CDR1 LGHDT, CDR2 YNNKEL (reference sequence). Deletions cut 5 bases from V and 4 bases from J, with 23 bases between. The CDR3 is 17 amino acids. DNA of the CDR3: TGTGCCAGCAGCAAGCATGGTCCCATTTCAATTCGCACTGAAGCTTTCTTT. Translated, it gives CASSKHGPISIRTEAFF.

In its sample, this clonotype was seen many times. This chain uses TRBV7-7 with TRBJ1-2; no reliable D call. Trimming took off 5 bases at V and 4 bases at J, with 23 bases between the two ends. Germline CDR1 SSHAT, CDR2 FNYEAQ (reference sequence). This CDR3 spans 17 amino acids. CDR3 residues: CASSGPGKCRKTYGYTF. CDR3 sequence (DNA): TGTGCCAGCAGCGGTCCAGGTAAGTGCCGAAAGACCTATGGCTACACCTTC.

This clonotype was detected many times. The chain carries TRBV19 and TRBJ1-5; D is possibly TRBD1 (6 bases). This CDR3 has 15 amino acids. Trimming stripped 5 bases from V and 0 bases from J, with 11 bases between. Germline CDR1 LNHDA, CDR2 SQIVND (reference sequence). The CDR3 here is CASSGQFYSNQPQHF. CDR3 nucleotide sequence: TGTGCCAGTAGTGGACAGTTCTATAGCAATCAGCCCCAGCATTTT.

In its sample, this clonotype was seen many times. The CDR3 sequence: CASGTKLLQGKTYGYTF. CDR3 coding DNA: TGTGCTAGTGGTACTAAGCTTTTGCAGGGAAAGACCTATGGCTACACCTTC. The chain combines TRBV12-5 with TRBJ1-2; D might be TRBD1 (5 bases). Germline V gene lookup returns CDR1 LGHNT and CDR2 FRNRAP. The V gene lost 5 bases and the J gene lost 4 bases, with 23 bases spanning the gap. This CDR3 contains 17 residues. Complete variable domain (other parts from reference TRBV12-5 and TRBJ1-2): DARVTQTPRHKVTEMGQEVTMRCQPILGHNTVFWYRQTMMQGLELLAYFRNRAPLDDSGMPKDRFSAEMPDATLATLKIQPSEPRDSAVYFCASGTKLLQGKTYGYTFGSGTRLTVV.

On this clonotype itself: Given a much more abundant clone one base away, this may be a read error. The genes are TRBV7-6 and TRBJ2-4; TRBD2 matches at 7 bases. The CDR3 runs 14 residues. In germline, CDR1 is SGHVS, CDR2 FNYEAQ. CDR3 protein: CAGSLEGGPGIQYF. The CDR3 coding sequence is TGTGCCGGCAGCTTGGAGGGAGGGCCGGGCATTCAGTACTTC.